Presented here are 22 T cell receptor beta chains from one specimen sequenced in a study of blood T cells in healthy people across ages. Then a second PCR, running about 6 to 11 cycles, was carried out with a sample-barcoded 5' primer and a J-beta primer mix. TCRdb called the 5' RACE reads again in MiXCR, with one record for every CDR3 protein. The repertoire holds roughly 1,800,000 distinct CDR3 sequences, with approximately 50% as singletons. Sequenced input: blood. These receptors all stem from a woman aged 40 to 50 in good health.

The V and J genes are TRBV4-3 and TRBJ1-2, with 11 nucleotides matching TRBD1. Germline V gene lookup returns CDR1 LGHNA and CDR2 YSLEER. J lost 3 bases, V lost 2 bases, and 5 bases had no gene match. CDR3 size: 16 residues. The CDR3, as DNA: TGCGCCAGCAGCCAACCCCGGGACAGGGGGGACTATGGCTACACCTTC. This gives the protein CASSQPRDRGDYGYTF.

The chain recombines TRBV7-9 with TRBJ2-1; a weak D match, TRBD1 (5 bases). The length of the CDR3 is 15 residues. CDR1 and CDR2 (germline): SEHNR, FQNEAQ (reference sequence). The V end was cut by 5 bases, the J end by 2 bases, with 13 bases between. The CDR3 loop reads CASSPSGIPYNEQFF. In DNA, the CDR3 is TGTGCCAGCAGCCCGTCAGGGATCCCCTACAATGAGCAGTTCTTC.

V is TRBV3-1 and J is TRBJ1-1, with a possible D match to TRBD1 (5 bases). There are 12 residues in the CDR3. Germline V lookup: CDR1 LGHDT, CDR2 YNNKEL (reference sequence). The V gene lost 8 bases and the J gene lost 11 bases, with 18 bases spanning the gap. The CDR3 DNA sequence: TGTGCCAGCGGAATATCGGACGGGGGGGCTTTCTTT. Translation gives CASGISDGGAFF.

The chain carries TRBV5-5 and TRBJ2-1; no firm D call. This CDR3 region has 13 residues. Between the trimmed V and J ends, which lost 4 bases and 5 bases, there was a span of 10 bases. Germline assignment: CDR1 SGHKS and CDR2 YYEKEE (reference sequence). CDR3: CASSLYPNNEQFF. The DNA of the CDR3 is TGTGCCAGCAGCCTATACCCCAACAATGAGCAGTTCTTC.

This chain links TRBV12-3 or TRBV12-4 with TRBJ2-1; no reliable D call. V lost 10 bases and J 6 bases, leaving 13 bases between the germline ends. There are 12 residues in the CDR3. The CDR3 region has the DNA TGTGCCAACGGAAAGGAGAGCAATGAGCAGTTCTTC. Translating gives CANGKESNEQFF.

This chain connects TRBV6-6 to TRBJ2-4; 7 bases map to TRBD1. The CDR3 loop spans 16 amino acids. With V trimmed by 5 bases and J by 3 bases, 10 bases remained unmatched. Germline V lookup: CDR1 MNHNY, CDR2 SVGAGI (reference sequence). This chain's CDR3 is CASSLTRDSLKNIQYF. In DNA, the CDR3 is TGTGCCAGCAGTCTCACACGGGACAGCCTCAAAAACATTCAGTACTTC.

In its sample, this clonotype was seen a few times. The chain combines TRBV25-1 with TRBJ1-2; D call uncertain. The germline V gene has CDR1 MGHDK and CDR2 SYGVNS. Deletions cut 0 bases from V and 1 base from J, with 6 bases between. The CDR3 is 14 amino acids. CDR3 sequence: CASSEYGDNYGYTF. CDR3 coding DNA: TGTGCCAGCAGTGAATACGGGGATAACTATGGCTACACCTTC.

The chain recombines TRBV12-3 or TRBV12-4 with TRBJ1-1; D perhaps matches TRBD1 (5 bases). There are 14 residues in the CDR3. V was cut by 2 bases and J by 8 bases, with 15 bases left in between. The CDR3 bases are TGTGCCAGCAGTTTACCAGGGAGGAGGTCAGAAGCTTTCTTT. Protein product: CASSLPGRRSEAFF.

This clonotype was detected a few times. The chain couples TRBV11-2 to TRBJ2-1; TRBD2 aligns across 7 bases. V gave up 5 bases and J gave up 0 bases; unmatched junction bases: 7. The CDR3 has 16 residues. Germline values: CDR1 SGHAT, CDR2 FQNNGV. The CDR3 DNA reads TGTGCCAGCAGCCTTCGACAGCGGGGCTCCTACAATGAGCAGTTCTTC. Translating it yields CASSLRQRGSYNEQFF.

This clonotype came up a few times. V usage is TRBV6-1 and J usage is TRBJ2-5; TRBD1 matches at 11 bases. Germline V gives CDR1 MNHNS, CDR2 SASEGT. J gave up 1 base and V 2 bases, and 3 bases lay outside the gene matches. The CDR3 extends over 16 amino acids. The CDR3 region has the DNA TGTGCCAGCAGTGAACCGGGACAGGGGGGCCAAGAGACCCAGTACTTC. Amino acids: CASSEPGQGGQETQYF.

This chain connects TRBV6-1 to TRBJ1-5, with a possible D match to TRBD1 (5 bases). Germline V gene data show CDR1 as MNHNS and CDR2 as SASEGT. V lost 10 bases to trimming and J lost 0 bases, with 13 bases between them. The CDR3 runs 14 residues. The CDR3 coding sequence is TGTGCCACCTTTGGGGGTTATAGCAATCAGCCCCAGCATTTT. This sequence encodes CATFGGYSNQPQHF.

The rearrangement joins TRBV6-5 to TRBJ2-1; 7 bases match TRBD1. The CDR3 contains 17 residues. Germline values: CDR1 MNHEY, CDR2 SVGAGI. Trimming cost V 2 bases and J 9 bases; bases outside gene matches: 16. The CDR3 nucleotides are TGTGCCAGCAGTTACGGGCTTGGCCAGGGGGTGCCCACTGAGCAGTTCTTC. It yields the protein CASSYGLGQGVPTEQFF.

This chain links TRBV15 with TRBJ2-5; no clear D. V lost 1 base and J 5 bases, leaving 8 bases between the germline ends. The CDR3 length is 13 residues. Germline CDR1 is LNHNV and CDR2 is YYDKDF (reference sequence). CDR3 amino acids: CATSRVPGETQYF. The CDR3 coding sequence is TGTGCCACCAGCAGAGTCCCGGGTGAGACCCAGTACTTC.

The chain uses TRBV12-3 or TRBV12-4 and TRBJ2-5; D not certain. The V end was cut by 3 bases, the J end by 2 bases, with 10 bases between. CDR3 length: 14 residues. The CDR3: CASSFIGDQETQYF. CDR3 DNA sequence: TGTGCCAGCAGTTTTATTGGCGATCAAGAGACCCAGTACTTC.

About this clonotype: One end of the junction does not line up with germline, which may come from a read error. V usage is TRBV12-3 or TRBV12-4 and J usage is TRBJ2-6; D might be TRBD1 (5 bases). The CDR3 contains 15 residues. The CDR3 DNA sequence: TGTGCCAGCAGTTCGACAGCTTCTGGGACCAACGTCCTGACTTTC. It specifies CASSSTASGTNVLTF.

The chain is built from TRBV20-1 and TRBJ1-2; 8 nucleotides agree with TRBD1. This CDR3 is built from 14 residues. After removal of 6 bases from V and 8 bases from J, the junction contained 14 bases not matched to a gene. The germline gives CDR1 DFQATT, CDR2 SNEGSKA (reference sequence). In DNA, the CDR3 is TGCAGTGCAGAGAAGTGGCAGGGGGCTGGCGGCTACACCTTC. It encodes CSAEKWQGAGGYTF.

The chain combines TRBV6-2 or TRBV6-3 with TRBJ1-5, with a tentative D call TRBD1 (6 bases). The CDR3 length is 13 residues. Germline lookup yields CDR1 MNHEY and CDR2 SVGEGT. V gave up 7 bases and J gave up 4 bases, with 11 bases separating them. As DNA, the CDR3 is TGTGCCAGCACCCTGACAGGTAATCAGCCCCAGCATTTT. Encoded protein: CASTLTGNQPQHF.

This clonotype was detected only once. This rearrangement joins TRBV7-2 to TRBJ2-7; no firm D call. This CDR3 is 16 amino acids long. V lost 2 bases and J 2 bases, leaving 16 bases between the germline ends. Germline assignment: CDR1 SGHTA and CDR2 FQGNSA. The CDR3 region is CASSLMGSPAAYEQYF. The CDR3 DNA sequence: TGTGCCAGCAGCTTAATGGGTAGCCCCGCGGCCTACGAGCAGTACTTC.

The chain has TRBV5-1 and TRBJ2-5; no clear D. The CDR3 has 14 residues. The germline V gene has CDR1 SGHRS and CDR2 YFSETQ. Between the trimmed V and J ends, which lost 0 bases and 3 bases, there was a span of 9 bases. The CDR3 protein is CASSLAEWEETQYF. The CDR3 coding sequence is TGCGCCAGCAGCTTGGCCGAATGGGAAGAGACCCAGTACTTC. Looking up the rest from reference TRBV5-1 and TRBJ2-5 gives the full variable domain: KAGVTQTPRYLIKTRGQQVTLSCSPISGHRSVSWYQQTPGQGLQFLFEYFSETQRNKGNFPGRFSGRQFSNSRSEMNVSTLELGDSALYLCASSLAEWEETQYFGPGTRLLVL.

The CDR3 nucleotides are TGCAGTGCTAGACAGACAGGGGGAGACACTGAAGCTTTCTTT. Its translation: CSARQTGGDTEAFF. The chain links TRBV20-1 to TRBJ1-1; 9 positions match TRBD1. Germline-derived CDR1 and CDR2 are DFQATT and SNEGSKA (reference sequence). There are 14 residues in the CDR3. With V trimmed by 2 bases and J by 3 bases, 4 bases remained unmatched.

The CDR3 loop reads CASSPHVGLVRTQYF. In nucleotides, the CDR3 is TGTGCCAGCAGCCCCCATGTCGGACTAGTCAGGACCCAGTACTTC. The chain combines TRBV3-1 with TRBJ2-5; 7 bases agree with TRBD2. The CDR3 length is 15 residues. Germline values: CDR1 LGHDT, CDR2 YNNKEL (reference sequence). Trimming removed 4 bases from V and 7 bases from J; junction bases left unmatched: 12.

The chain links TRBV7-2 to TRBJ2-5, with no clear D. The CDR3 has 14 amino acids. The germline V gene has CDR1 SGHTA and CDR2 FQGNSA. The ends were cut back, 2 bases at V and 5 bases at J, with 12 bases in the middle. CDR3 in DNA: TGTGCCAGCAGCTTACAGAGGACGTGGGAGACCCAGTACTTC. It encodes CASSLQRTWETQYF. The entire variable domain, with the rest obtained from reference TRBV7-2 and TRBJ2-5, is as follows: GAGVSQSPSNKVTEKGKDVELRCDPISGHTALYWYRQSLGQGLEFLIYFQGNSAPDKSGLPSDRFSAERTGGSVSTLTIQRTQQEDSAVYLCASSLQRTWETQYFGPGTRLLVL.